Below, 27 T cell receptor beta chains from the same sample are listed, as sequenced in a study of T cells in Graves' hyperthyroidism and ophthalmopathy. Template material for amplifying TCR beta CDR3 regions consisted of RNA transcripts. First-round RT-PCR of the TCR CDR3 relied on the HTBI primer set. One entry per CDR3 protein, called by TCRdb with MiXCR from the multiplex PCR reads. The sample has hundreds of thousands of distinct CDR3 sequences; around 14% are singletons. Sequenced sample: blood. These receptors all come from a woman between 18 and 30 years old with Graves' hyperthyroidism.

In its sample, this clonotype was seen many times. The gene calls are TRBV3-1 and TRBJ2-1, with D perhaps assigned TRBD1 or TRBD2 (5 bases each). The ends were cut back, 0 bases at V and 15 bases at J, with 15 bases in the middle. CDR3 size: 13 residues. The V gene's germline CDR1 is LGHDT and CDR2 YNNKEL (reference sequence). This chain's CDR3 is CASSQDLLGTTFF. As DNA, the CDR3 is TGTGCCAGCAGCCAAGACTTGCTCGGGACCACGTTCTTC.

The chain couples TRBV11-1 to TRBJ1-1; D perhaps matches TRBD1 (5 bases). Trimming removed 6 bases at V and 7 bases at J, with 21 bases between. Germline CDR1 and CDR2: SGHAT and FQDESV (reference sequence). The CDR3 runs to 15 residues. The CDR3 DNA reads TGTGCCAGCAGTCGAGGGACGTTTAAAGAGGGTGAAGCTTTCTTT. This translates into CASSRGTFKEGEAFF.

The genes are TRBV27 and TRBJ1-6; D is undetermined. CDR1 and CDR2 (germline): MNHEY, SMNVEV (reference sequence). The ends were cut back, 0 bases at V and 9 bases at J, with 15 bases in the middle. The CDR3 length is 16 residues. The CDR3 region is CASSLSRQTQGSPLHF. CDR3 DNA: TGTGCCAGCAGTTTATCTAGGCAGACCCAAGGTTCACCCCTCCACTTT.

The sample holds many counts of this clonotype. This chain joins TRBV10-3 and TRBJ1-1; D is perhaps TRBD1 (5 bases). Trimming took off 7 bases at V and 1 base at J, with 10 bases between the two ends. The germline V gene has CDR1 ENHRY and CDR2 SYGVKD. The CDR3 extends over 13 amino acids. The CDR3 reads CAITGGRNTEAFF. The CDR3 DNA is TGTGCCATCACCGGGGGGAGGAACACTGAAGCTTTCTTT.

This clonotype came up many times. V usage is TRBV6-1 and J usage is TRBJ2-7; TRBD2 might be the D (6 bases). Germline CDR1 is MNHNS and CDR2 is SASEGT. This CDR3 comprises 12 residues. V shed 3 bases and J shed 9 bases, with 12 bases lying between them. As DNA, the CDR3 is TGTGCCAGCAGTGAGGAGGGAGAATGGCAGTACTTC. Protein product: CASSEEGEWQYF.

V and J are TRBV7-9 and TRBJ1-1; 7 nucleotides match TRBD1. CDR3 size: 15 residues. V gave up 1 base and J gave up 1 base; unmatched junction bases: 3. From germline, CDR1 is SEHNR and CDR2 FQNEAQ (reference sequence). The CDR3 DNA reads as TGTGCCAGCAGCTTAGTAGGGACAGAGAACACTGAAGCTTTCTTT. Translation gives CASSLVGTENTEAFF.

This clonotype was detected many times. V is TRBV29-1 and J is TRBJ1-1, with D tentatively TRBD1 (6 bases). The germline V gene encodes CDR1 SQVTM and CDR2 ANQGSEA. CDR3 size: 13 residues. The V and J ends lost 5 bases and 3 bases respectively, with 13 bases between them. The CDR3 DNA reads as TGCAGCGTTTCATCAGCAGGGGACACTGAAGCTTTCTTT. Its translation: CSVSSAGDTEAFF.

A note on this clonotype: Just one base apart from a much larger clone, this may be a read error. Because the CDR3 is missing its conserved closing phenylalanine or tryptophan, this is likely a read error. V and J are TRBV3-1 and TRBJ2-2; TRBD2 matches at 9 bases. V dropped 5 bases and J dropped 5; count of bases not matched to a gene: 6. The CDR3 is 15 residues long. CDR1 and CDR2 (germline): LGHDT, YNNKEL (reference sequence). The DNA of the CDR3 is TGTGCCAGCAGCGCCGCGGGGGGGAGGACCGGGGAGCTGTTTCTT. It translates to CASSAAGGRTGELFL.

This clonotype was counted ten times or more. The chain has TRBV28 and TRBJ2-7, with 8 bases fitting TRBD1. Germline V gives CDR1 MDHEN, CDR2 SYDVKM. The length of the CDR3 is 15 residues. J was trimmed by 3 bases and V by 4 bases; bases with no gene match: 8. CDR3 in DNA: TGTGCCAGCAGTTCCGTGGGACAGGCAGTCTACGAGCAGTACTTC. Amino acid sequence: CASSSVGQAVYEQYF.

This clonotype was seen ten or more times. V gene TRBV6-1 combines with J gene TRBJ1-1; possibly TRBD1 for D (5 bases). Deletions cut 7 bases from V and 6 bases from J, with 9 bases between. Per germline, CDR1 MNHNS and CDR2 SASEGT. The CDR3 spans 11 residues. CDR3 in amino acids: CASKLGAEAFF. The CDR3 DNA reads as TGTGCCAGCAAACTGGGGGCTGAAGCTTTCTTT.

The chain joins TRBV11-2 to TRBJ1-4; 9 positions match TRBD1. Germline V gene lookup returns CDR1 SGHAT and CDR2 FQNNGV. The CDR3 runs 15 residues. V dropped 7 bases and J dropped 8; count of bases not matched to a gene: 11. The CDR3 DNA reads TGTGCCAGCACCGAAACGGGACAGGGTTGGGAAAAACTGTTTTTT. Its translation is CASTETGQGWEKLFF.

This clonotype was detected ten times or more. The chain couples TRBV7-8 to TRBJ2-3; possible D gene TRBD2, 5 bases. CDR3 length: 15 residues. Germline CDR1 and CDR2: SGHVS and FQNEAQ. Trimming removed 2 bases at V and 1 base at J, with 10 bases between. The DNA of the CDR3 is TGTGCCAGCAGCTTAAAGGTGGAGGGCACAGATACGCAGTATTTT. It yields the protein CASSLKVEGTDTQYF.

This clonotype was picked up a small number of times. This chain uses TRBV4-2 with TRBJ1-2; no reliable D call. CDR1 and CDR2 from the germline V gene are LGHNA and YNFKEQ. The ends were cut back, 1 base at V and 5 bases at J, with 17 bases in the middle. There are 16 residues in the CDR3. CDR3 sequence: CASSQGGRLPLYGYTF. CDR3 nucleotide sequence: TGTGCCAGCAGCCAAGGGGGTCGTTTACCCCTTTATGGCTACACCTTC.

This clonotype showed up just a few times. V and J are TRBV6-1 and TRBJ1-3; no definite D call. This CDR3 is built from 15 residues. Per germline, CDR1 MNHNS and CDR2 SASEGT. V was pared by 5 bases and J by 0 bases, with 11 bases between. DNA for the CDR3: TGTGCCAGCAGTCCGGGTCGGCTCTCTGGAAACACCATATATTTT. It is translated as CASSPGRLSGNTIYF.

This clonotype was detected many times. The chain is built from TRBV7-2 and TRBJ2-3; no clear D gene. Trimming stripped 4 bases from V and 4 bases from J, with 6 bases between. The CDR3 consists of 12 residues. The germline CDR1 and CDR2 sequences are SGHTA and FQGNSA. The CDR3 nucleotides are TGTGCCAGCAGCTATCATTCAGATACGCAGTATTTT. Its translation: CASSYHSDTQYF.

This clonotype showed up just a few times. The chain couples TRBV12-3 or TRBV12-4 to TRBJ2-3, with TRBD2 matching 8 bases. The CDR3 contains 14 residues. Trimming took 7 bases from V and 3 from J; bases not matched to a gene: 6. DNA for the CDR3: TGTGCCAGCAATCTAGCGGGCGGGACAGATACGCAGTATTTT. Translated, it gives CASNLAGGTDTQYF.

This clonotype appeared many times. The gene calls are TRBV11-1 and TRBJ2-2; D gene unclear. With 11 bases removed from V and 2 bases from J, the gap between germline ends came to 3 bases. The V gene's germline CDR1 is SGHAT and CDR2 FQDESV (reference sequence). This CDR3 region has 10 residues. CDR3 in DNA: TGTGCCGTCAACACCGGGGAGCTGTTTTTT. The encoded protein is CAVNTGELFF.

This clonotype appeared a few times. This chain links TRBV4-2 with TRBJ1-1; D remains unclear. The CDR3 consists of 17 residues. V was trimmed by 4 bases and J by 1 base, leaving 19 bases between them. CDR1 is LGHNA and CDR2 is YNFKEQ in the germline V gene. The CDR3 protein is CASSPFLIGQKNTEAFF. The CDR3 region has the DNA TGTGCCAGCAGCCCTTTTCTTATAGGGCAGAAGAACACTGAAGCTTTCTTT.

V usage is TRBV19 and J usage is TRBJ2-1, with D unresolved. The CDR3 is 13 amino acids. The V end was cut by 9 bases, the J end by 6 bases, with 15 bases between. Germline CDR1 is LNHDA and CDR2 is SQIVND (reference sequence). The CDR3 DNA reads TGTGCCAGCTTGTTAAGAGGATCCAATGAGCAGTTCTTC. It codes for CASLLRGSNEQFF.

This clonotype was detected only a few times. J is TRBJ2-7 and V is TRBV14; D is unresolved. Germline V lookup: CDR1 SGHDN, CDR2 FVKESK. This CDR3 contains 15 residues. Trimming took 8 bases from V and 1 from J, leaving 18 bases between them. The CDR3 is CASAQVARPSYEQYF. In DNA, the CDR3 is TGTGCCAGCGCCCAAGTGGCTCGACCTTCCTACGAGCAGTACTTC. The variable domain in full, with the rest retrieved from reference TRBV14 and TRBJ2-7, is EAGVTQFPSHSVIEKGQTVTLRCDPISGHDNLYWYRRVMGKEIKFLLHFVKESKQDESGMPNNRFLAERTGGTYSTLKVQPAELEDSGVYFCASAQVARPSYEQYFGPGTRLTVT.

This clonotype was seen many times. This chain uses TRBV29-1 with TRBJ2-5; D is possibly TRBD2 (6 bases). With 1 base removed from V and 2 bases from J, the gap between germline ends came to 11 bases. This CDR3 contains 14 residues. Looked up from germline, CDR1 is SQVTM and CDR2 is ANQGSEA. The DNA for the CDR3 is TGCAGCGTTGAAGGGGGGGAAACTCAAGAGACCCAGTACTTC. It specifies CSVEGGETQETQYF.

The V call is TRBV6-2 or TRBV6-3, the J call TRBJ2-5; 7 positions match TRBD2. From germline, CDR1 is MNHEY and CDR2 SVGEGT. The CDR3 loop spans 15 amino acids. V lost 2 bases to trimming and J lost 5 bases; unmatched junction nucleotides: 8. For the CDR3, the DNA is TGTGCCAGCAGTTACGAGGTAGCGGGCATGGAGACCCAGTACTTC. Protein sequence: CASSYEVAGMETQYF.

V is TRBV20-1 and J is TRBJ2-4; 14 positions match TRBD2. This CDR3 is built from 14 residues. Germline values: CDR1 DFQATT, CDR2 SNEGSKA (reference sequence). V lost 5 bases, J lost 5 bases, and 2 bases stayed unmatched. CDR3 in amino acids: CSALGLAGENIQYF. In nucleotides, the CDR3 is TGCAGTGCTCTGGGACTAGCGGGAGAAAACATTCAGTACTTC.

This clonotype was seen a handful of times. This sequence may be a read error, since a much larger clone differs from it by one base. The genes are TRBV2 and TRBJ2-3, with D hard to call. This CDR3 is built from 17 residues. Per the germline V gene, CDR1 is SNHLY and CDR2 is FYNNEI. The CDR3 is CASSERGVGWSTDAQYF. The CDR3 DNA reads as TGTGCCAGCAGTGAACGTGGGGTAGGGTGGTCCACAGATGCGCAGTATTTT.

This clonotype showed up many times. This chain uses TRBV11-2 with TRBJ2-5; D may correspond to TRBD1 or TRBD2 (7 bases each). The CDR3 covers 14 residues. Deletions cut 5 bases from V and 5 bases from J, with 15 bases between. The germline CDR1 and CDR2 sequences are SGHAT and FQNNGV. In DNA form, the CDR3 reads TGTGCCAGCAGCGCCCAGGGGGGGACCGAGACCCAGTACTTC. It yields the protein CASSAQGGTETQYF.

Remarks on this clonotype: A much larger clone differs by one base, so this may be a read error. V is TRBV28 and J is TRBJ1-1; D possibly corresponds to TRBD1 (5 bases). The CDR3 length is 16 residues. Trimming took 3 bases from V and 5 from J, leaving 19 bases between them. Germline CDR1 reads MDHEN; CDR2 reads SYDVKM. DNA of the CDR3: TGTGCCAGCAGTTTTTTCGGGGGGGAGGAACGGACTGAAGCTTTCTTT. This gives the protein CASSFFGGEERTEAFF.

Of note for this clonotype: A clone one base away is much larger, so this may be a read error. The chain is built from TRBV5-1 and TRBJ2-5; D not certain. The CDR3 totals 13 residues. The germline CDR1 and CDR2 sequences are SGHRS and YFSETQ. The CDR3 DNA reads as TGCGCCAGCAGCACCGTAGGTGGAGAGGCCCAGTACTTC. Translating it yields CASSTVGGEAQYF.